The rows below give T cell receptor beta chains drawn from one sample of a study of shared clonotypes between healthy human individuals. Produced via immunoSEQ multiplex PCR; TCRdb's table is partial and in-frame only. The table includes about 980,000 clones, 60% to 85% detected once. The sequenced material came from memory CD4+ T cells sorted from blood. All receptors come from a young man in good health. The CDR3 runs from the conserved cysteine through the conserved F or W. A D gene is named only where the DNA matches it firmly. The listing skips clone size in some rows; elsewhere it reads once, few, many or a size class.

D gene | J gene | V gene | clone size | CDR3 protein | CDR3 DNA
TRBD1 | TRBJ1-1 | TRBV5-6 | many | CASSSQGPLGAFF | TGTGCCAGCAGCTCACAGGGGCCCCTAGGAGCTTTCTTT
TRBD2 | TRBJ2-3 | TRBV28 | few | CASSLSSGGYTDTQYF | TGTGCCAGCAGTTTATCCAGCGGGGGGTACACAGATACGCAGTATTTT
TRBD2 | TRBJ2-7 | TRBV5-1 | NA | CASSLGTSNYEQYF | TGCGCCAGCAGCTTGGGGACTAGCAACTACGAGCAGTACTTC
TRBD1 | TRBJ2-7 | TRBV30 | NA | CAWSAGTGGSYEQYF | TGTGCCTGGAGTGCCGGGACAGGGGGATCCTACGAGCAGTACTTC
TRBD1 | TRBJ1-1 | TRBV28 | NA | CASLGTGPSGAFF | TGTGCCAGCCTTGGGACAGGGCCCTCGGGAGCTTTCTTT
NA | TRBJ1-6 | TRBV7-2 | many | CASSLAQGGNSPLHF | TGTGCCAGCAGCTTAGCGCAGGGTGGGAATTCACCCCTCCACTTT
TRBD1 | TRBJ2-2 | TRBV30 | NA | CAWSVGQGANTGELFF | TGTGCCTGGAGTGTAGGCCAGGGGGCGAACACCGGGGAGCTGTTTTTT
NA | TRBJ2-5 | TRBV11-3 | NA | CASSLKGPRERGETQYF | TGTGCCAGCAGCTTAAAAGGTCCCCGGGAAAGGGGAGAGACCCAGTACTTC
NA | TRBJ2-1 | TRBV25-1 | once | CASSELAQGNEQFF | TGTGCCAGCAGTGAATTGGCCCAGGGGAATGAGCAGTTCTTC
TRBD2 | TRBJ2-1 | TRBV18 | NA | CASSLGLAGTNEQFF | TGTGCCAGCTCACTAGGACTAGCGGGAACCAATGAGCAGTTCTTC
NA | TRBJ2-7 | TRBV5-1 | few | CASSLAGSSEQYF | TGCGCCAGCAGCTTGGCCGGAAGTTCCGAGCAGTACTTC
TRBD1 | TRBJ2-7 | TRBV29-1 | NA | CSVGFHNRQGYEQYF | TGCAGCGTAGGATTCCATAATCGACAGGGTTACGAGCAGTACTTC
NA | TRBJ2-3 | TRBV5-1 | NA | CASSLEGAIKDTQYF | TGCGCCAGCAGCTTGGAAGGGGCAATAAAAGATACGCAGTATTTT
NA | TRBJ2-7 | TRBV5-1 | NA | CASSEAPGPYEQYF | TGCGCCAGCAGCGAAGCACCAGGTCCCTACGAGCAGTACTTC
NA | TRBJ1-4 | TRBV2 | NA | CASSAQGGGGEKLFF | TGTGCCAGCAGTGCGCAAGGAGGGGGGGGTGAAAAACTGTTTTTT
NA | TRBJ1-4 | TRBV11-2 | once | CASSSQGLVEEKLFF | TGTGCCAGCAGCTCCCAGGGGTTGGTGGAGGAAAAACTGTTTTTT
NA | TRBJ2-2 | TRBV14 | NA | CASSQIPAAIGELFF | TGTGCCAGCAGCCAAATTCCAGCGGCGATCGGGGAGCTGTTTTTT
TRBD1 | TRBJ1-2 | TRBV7-2 | NA | CASSWDRDYGYTF | TGTGCCAGCAGCTGGGACAGGGACTATGGCTACACCTTC
NA | TRBJ2-2 | TRBV9 | NA | CASSVDLSRTGELFF | TGTGCCAGCAGCGTAGATTTGAGTCGTACCGGGGAGCTGTTTTTT
NA | TRBJ1-6 | TRBV5-1 | NA | CASSLQGKESPLHF | TGCGCCAGCAGCTTACAGGGTAAGGAATCACCCCTCCACTTT
TRBD2 | TRBJ2-1 | TRBV7-9 | NA | CASSGGTSPRGEQFF | TGTGCCAGCAGCGGTGGGACTAGCCCAAGGGGTGAGCAGTTCTTC
NA | TRBJ2-1 | TRBV5-1 | NA | CASSLPSGTYNEQFF | TGCGCCAGCAGCTTGCCTTCCGGGACTTATAATGAGCAGTTCTTC
NA | TRBJ2-5 | TRBV11-1 | NA | CASSLGWPNPETQYF | TGTGCCAGCAGCTTAGGGTGGCCCAACCCGGAGACCCAGTACTTC
NA | TRBJ2-2 | TRBV7-8 | once | CASSFNVRELFF | TGTGCCAGCAGCTTCAACGTGAGGGAGCTGTTTTTT
NA | TRBJ1-4 | TRBV4-1 | few | CASSRWTANEKLFF | TGCGCCAGCAGCCGATGGACAGCTAATGAAAAACTGTTTTTT
NA | TRBJ2-7 | TRBV5-5 | NA | CASSLLGPSIGEQYF | TGTGCCAGCAGCTTGTTGGGACCGAGTATTGGAGAGCAGTACTTC
NA | TRBJ1-2 | TRBV7-8 | NA | CASSLAGRSAGYTF | TGTGCCAGCAGCTTAGCAGGTCGGAGCGCTGGCTACACCTTC
NA | TRBJ1-1 | TRBV5-1 | NA | CASSWTTGSNTEAFF | TGCGCCAGCAGCTGGACAACAGGGTCCAACACTGAAGCTTTCTTT
NA | TRBJ2-2 | TRBV7-2 | NA | CASSLARGARDTGELFF | TGTGCCAGCAGCTTAGCCCGAGGGGCCAGGGACACCGGGGAGCTGTTTTTT
NA | TRBJ1-2 | TRBV5-6 | NA | CASSLVAVGSYGYTF | TGTGCCAGCAGCTTGGTCGCCGTGGGTAGCTATGGCTACACCTTC
NA | TRBJ2-7 | TRBV5-4 | once | CASSLDSREQYF | TGTGCCAGCAGCTTGGATAGTAGAGAGCAGTACTTC
NA | TRBJ2-1 | TRBV7-9 | NA | CASSNRDSPYNEQFF | TGTGCCAGCAGCAATAGGGACTCCCCTTACAATGAGCAGTTCTTC
NA | TRBJ2-3 | TRBV7-2 | NA | CASSLVLLGGSDTQYF | TGTGCCAGCAGCTTAGTGCTCCTAGGAGGGAGCGATACGCAGTATTTT
TRBD1 | TRBJ2-3 | TRBV5-1 | NA | CASSSPQGATDTQYF | TGCGCCAGCAGCTCCCCACAGGGGGCAACAGATACGCAGTATTTT
TRBD1 | TRBJ1-5 | TRBV6-1 | NA | CASSPNDRGDRPQHF | TGTGCCAGCAGTCCTAATGACAGGGGGGACAGGCCCCAGCATTTT
NA | TRBJ2-7 | TRBV28 | NA | CASIPSGTPYEQYF | TGTGCCAGCATTCCGTCCGGGACACCCTACGAGCAGTACTTC
NA | TRBJ2-7 | TRBV10-3 | NA | CAISTGLTPEQYF | TGTGCCATCTCTACAGGACTAACTCCCGAGCAGTACTTC
NA | TRBJ1-1 | TRBV19 | NA | CASIGRAMNTEAFF | TGTGCCAGTATAGGGCGGGCGATGAACACTGAAGCTTTCTTT
NA | TRBJ1-5 | TRBV19 | NA | CASSRDGRNQPQHF | TGTGCCAGTAGTAGGGACGGTCGAAATCAGCCCCAGCATTTT
TRBD2 | TRBJ2-3 | TRBV6-5 | once | CASSYKPSGGTDTQYF | TGTGCCAGCAGTTACAAACCTAGCGGGGGTACAGATACGCAGTATTTT
TRBD2 | TRBJ2-1 | TRBV6-1 | NA | CASSALAGGSNEQFF | TGTGCCAGCAGTGCACTAGCGGGGGGGTCCAATGAGCAGTTCTTC
NA | TRBJ1-2 | TRBV11-2 | NA | CASSFLSPRDGYTF | TGTGCCAGCAGCTTCCTGTCCCCCAGGGATGGCTACACCTTC
NA | TRBJ2-1 | TRBV5-1 | NA | CASSLNLPYNEQFF | TGCGCCAGCAGCCTCAATCTTCCCTACAATGAGCAGTTCTTC
NA | TRBJ2-2 | TRBV7-2 | few | CASSLGLAQSGELFF | TGTGCCAGCAGCTTAGGTCTAGCACAGTCCGGGGAGCTGTTTTTT
NA | TRBJ2-7 | TRBV2 | NA | CASSYYEQYF | TGTGCCAGCAGTTACTACGAGCAGTACTTC
NA | TRBJ2-7 | TRBV2 | NA | CASSLYRRGDEQYF | TGTGCCAGCAGCCTCTACCGTAGGGGTGATGAGCAGTACTTC
NA | TRBJ1-6 | TRBV2 | NA | CASSSPFPDNSPLHF | TGTGCCAGCAGCTCCCCATTTCCCGATAATTCACCCCTCCACTTT
NA | TRBJ1-5 | TRBV14 | NA | CASSQAGPYSNQPQHF | TGTGCCAGCAGCCAAGCCGGACCCTATAGCAATCAGCCCCAGCATTTT
NA | TRBJ2-2 | TRBV5-1 | NA | CASSPGHAGGELFF | TGCGCCAGCAGCCCGGGACATGCGGGCGGGGAGCTGTTTTTT